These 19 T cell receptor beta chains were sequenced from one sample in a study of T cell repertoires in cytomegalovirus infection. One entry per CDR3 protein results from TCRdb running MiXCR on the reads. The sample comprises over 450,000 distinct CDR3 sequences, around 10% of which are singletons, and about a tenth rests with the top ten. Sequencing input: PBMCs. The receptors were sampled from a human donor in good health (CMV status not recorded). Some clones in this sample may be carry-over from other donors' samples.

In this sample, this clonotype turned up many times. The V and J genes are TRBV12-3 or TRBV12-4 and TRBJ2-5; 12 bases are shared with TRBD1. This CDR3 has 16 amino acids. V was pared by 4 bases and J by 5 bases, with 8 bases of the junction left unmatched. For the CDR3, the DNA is TGTGCCAGCAGTTACACCGGGACAGGGGGCTGGGAGACCCAGTACTTC. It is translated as CASSYTGTGGWETQYF.

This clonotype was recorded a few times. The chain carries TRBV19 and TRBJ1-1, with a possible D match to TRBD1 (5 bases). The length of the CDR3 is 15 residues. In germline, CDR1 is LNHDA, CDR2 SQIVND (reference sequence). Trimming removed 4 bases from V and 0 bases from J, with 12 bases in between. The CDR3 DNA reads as TGTGCCAGTAGTAAGGGGAAAGCCCTGAACACTGAAGCTTTCTTT. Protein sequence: CASSKGKALNTEAFF.

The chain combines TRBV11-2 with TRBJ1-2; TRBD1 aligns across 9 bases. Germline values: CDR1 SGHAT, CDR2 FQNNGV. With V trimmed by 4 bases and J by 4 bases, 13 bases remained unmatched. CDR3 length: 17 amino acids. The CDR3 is CASSSPFTQDRGYGYTF. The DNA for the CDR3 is TGTGCCAGCAGCTCTCCGTTTACCCAGGACAGGGGCTATGGCTACACCTTC.

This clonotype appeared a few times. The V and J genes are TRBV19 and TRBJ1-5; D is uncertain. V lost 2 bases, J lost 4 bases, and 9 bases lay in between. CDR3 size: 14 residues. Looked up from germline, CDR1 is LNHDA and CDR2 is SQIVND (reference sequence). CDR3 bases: TGTGCCAGTAGTATACTGACGTCAAATCAGCCCCAGCATTTT. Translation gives CASSILTSNQPQHF.

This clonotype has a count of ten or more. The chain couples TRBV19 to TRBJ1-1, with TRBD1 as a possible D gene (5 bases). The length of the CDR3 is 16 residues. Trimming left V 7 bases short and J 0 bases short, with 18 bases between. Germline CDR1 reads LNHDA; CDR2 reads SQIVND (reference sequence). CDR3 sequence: CASISARGDVNTEAFF. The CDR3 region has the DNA TGTGCCAGTATTAGTGCGCGGGGGGACGTGAACACTGAAGCTTTCTTT.

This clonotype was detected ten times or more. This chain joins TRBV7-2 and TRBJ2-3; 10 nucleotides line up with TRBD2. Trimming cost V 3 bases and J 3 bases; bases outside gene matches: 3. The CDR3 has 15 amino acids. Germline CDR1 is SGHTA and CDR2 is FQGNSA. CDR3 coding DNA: TGTGCCAGCAGCTTTGTAGCGGGAGGTACAGATACGCAGTATTTT. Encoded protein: CASSFVAGGTDTQYF. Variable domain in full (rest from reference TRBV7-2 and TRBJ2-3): GAGVSQSPSNKVTEKGKDVELRCDPISGHTALYWYRQSLGQGLEFLIYFQGNSAPDKSGLPSDRFSAERTGGSVSTLTIQRTQQEDSAVYLCASSFVAGGTDTQYFGPGTRLTVL.

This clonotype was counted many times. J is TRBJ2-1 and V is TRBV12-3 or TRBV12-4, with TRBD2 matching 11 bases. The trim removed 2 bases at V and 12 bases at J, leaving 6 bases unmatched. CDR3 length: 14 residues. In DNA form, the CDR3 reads TGTGCCAGCAGTTTATCTAGCGGGGGGATTGGGCAGTTCTTC. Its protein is CASSLSSGGIGQFF.

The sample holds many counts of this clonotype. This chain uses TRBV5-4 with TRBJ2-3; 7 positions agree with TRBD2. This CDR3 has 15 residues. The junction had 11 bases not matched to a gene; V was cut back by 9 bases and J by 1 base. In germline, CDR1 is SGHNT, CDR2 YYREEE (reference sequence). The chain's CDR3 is CAIRLGGVGTDTQYF. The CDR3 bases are TGTGCCATCCGGTTGGGGGGGGTCGGCACAGATACGCAGTATTTT.

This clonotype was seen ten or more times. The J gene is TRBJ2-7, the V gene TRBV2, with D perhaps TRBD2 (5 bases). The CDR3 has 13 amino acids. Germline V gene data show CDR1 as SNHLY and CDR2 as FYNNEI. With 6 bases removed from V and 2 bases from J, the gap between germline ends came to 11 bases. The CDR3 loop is CASSAGLTYEQYF. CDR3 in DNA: TGTGCCAGCAGCGCGGGCCTTACCTACGAGCAGTACTTC. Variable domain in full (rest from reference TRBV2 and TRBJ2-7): EPEVTQTPSHQVTQMGQEVILRCVPISNHLYFYWYRQILGQKVEFLVSFYNNEISEKSEIFDDQFSVERPDGSNFTLKIRSTKLEDSAMYFCASSAGLTYEQYFGPGTRLTVT.

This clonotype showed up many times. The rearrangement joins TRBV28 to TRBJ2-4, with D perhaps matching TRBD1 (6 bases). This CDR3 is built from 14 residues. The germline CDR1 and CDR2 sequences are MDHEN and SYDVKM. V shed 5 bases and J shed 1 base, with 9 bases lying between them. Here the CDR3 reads CASSQGFAKNIQYF. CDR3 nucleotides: TGTGCCAGCAGTCAGGGGTTTGCCAAAAACATTCAGTACTTC.

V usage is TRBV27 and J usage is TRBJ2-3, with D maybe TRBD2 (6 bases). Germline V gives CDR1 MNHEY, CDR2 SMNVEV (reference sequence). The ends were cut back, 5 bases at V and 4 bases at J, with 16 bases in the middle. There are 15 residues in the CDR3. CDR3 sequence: CASSRGILGADTQYF. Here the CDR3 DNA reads TGTGCCAGCAGTCGGGGGATCCTTGGGGCAGATACGCAGTATTTT.

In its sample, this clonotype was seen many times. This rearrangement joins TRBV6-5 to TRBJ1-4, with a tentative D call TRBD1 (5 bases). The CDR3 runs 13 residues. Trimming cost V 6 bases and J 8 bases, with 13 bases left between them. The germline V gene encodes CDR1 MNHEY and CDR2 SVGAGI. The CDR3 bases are TGTGCCAGCAGCAGAGGGGTTGAGGAAAAACTGTTTTTT. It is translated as CASSRGVEEKLFF.

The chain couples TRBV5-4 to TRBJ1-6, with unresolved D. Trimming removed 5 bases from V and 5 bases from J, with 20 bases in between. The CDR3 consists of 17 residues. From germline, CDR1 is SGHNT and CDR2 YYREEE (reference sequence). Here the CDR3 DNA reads TGTGCCAGCAGTTCCGGGATGCCGGGAGTCAATAATTCACCCCTCCACTTT. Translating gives CASSSGMPGVNNSPLHF.

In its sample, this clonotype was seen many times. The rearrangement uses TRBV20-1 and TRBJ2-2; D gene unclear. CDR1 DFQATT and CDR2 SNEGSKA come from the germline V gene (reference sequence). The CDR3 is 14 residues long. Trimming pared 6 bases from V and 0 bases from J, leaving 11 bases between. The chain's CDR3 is CSARQYSNTGELFF. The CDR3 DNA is TGCAGTGCCCGGCAGTACTCGAACACCGGGGAGCTGTTTTTT.

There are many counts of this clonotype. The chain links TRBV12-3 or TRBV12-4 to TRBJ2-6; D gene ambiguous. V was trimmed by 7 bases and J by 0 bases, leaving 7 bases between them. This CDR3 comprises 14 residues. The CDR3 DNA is TGTGCCAGCATGCGCGGCTCTGGGGCCAACGTCCTGACTTTC. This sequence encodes CASMRGSGANVLTF.

CDR3 protein: CSVATRLALNEQFF. CDR3 sequence (DNA): TGCAGCGTTGCGACTCGACTAGCGTTGAATGAGCAGTTCTTC. This chain links TRBV29-1 with TRBJ2-1; 8 bases align to TRBD2. The V gene end was trimmed by 4 bases and the J gene end by 7 bases; junction bases not matched to a gene: 9. The length of the CDR3 is 14 residues. From germline, CDR1 is SQVTM and CDR2 ANQGSEA.

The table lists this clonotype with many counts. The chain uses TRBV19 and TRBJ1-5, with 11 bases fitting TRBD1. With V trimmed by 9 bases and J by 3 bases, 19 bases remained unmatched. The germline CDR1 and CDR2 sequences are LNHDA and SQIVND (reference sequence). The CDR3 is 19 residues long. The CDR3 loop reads CASQEGQGEGSKVNQPQHF. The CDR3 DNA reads TGTGCCAGCCAAGAGGGACAGGGGGAGGGGTCCAAGGTCAATCAGCCCCAGCATTTT.

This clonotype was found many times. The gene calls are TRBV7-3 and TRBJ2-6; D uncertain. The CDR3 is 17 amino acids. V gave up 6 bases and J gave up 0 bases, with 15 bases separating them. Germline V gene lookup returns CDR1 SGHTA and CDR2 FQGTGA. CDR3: CASSPQTGRSGANVLTF. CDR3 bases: TGTGCCAGCAGTCCTCAAACCGGCCGCTCTGGGGCCAACGTCCTGACTTTC. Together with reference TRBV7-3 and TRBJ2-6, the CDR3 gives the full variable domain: GAGVSQTPSNKVTEKGKYVELRCDPISGHTALYWYRQSLGQGPEFLIYFQGTGAADDSGLPNDRFFAVRPEGSVSTLKIQRTERGDSAVYLCASSPQTGRSGANVLTFGAGSRLTVL.

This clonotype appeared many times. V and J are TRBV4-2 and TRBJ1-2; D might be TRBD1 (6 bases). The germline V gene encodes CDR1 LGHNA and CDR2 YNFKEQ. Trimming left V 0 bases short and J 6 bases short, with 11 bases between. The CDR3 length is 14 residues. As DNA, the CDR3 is TGTGCCAGCAGCCAAGATCCACAGGGTAATGGCTACACCTTC. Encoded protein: CASSQDPQGNGYTF.